This passage covers 22 T cell receptor beta chains from one sample sequenced in a study of T cell responses to AZD1222 COVID-19 vaccine. Clones were sequenced by immunoSEQ multiplex PCR, and TCRdb holds only the in-frame ones, with some missing. The sample carries roughly 120,000 clones, over 75% recorded once. The starting material was peripheral blood, obtained on day 0 of AZD1222 vaccination. The receptors shown here come from an adult in good health.

The chain has TRBV14 and TRBJ2-1; weak D call: TRBD2 (5 bases). CDR1 and CDR2 from the germline V gene are SGHDN and FVKESK. V lost 8 bases and J lost 6, with 11 bases in between. This CDR3 is 12 amino acids long. The CDR3 here is CASGRTFNEQFF. For the CDR3, the DNA is TGTGCCAGCGGGAGAACATTCAATGAGCAGTTCTTC.

The chain joins TRBV6-5 to TRBJ1-1; 7 bases agree with TRBD1. J was trimmed by 1 base and V by 6 bases; bases with no gene match: 8. The CDR3 runs 15 residues. Germline V lookup: CDR1 MNHEY, CDR2 SVGAGI. CDR3 loop: CASRPSTGKNTEAFF. The CDR3 bases are TGTGCCAGCAGACCGTCGACAGGGAAGAACACTGAAGCTTTCTTT.

The rearrangement joins TRBV7-3 to TRBJ2-1; 13 bases line up with TRBD2. With 5 bases clipped from V and 4 bases from J, the junction kept 2 bases outside the gene matches. The CDR3 contains 15 residues. Germline lookup yields CDR1 SGHTA and CDR2 FQGTGA. This CDR3 reads CASSRLAGGYNEQFF. The DNA for the CDR3 is TGTGCCAGCAGCCGACTAGCGGGAGGTTACAATGAGCAGTTCTTC.

The V call is TRBV5-8, the J call TRBJ2-1, with no clear D. This CDR3 is 16 amino acids long. Germline loops: CDR1 SGHTS, CDR2 YDEGEE. The V end was cut by 4 bases, the J end by 3 bases, with 17 bases between. The DNA for the CDR3 is TGTGCCAGCAGCACCCGAACTGGTCCTAGCTACAATGAGCAGTTCTTC. Protein sequence: CASSTRTGPSYNEQFF.

The rearrangement links TRBV4-1 to TRBJ1-2; the D gene is possibly TRBD1 (5 bases). Germline assignment: CDR1 MGHRA and CDR2 YSYEKL. V was shortened by 3 bases and J by 8 bases, with 16 bases between the two germline ends. This CDR3 contains 14 residues. Written as DNA, the CDR3 is TGCGCCAGCAGCCACCCAAGAGGGGCTCGCGGCTACACCTTC. Its protein is CASSHPRGARGYTF.

The chain links TRBV9 to TRBJ1-2, with a possible D match to TRBD1 (5 bases). Germline CDR1 SGDLS, CDR2 YYNGEE. The CDR3 sequence is 14 residues long. Trimming stripped 3 bases from V and 1 base from J, with 10 bases between. The CDR3 reads CASSGRDGNYGYTF. As DNA, the CDR3 is TGTGCCAGCAGCGGACGGGACGGTAACTATGGCTACACCTTC.

This chain connects TRBV9 to TRBJ1-6; 8 bases fit TRBD1. This CDR3 spans 17 amino acids. V was pared by 2 bases and J by 8 bases, with 12 bases of the junction left unmatched. Germline CDR1 is SGDLS and CDR2 is YYNGEE. This CDR3 reads CASSVNPAGGSDSPLHF. CDR3 nucleotide sequence: TGTGCCAGCAGCGTTAACCCTGCAGGGGGCAGCGATTCACCCCTCCACTTT.

The table lists this clone with a count of one. V gene TRBV12-3 or TRBV12-4 combines with J gene TRBJ2-7; D is possibly TRBD1 or TRBD2 (5 bases each). Deletions cut 3 bases from V and 5 bases from J, with 11 bases between. The length of the CDR3 is 13 residues. CDR3 nucleotides: TGTGCCAGCAGTTTTTGGGGGTTCAACGAGCAGTACGTC. Its protein is CASSFWGFNEQYV.

The chain couples TRBV9 to TRBJ1-6, with D unresolved. The CDR3 totals 17 residues. The V gene's germline CDR1 is SGDLS and CDR2 YYNGEE. V gave up 4 bases and J gave up 8 bases, with 22 bases separating them. The CDR3, as DNA: TGTGCCAGCAGCCCCTGGGAGGTACCAAGTAAGGATTCACCCCTCCACTTT. This sequence encodes CASSPWEVPSKDSPLHF. Full variable domain (missing parts from reference TRBV9 and TRBJ1-6): DSGVTQTPKHLITATGQRVTLRCSPRSGDLSVYWYQQSLDQGLQFLIQYYNGEERAKGNILERFSAQQFPDLHSELNLSSLELGDSALYFCASSPWEVPSKDSPLHFGNGTRLTVT.

The V gene is TRBV5-4, the J gene TRBJ2-1; tentatively, D is TRBD2 (6 bases). The V gene lost 3 bases and the J gene lost 0 bases, with 19 bases spanning the gap. Germline CDR1 SGHNT, CDR2 YYREEE (reference sequence). The CDR3 consists of 18 residues. CDR3 residues: CASSSGLQALSSYNEQFF. The DNA for the CDR3 is TGTGCCAGCAGCTCGGGACTCCAGGCGCTCAGCTCCTACAATGAGCAGTTCTTC.

The CDR3 DNA reads as TGTGCCAGCAGTGAAACTAGCGGGGGGTCCAGGGAGCTGTTTTTT. As protein: CASSETSGGSRELFF. V is TRBV2 and J is TRBJ2-2; 12 bases agree with TRBD2. This CDR3 is built from 15 residues. CDR1 and CDR2 from the germline V gene are SNHLY and FYNNEI. The J segment lost 9 bases and the V segment lost 2 bases, leaving 4 bases of the junction unmatched.

CDR3 bases: TGTGCCAGCAGCTTAGCGGGCAGAAGCAATCAGCCCCAGCATTTT. Its protein is CASSLAGRSNQPQHF. The rearrangement links TRBV7-8 to TRBJ1-5; no clear D. The V end was cut by 0 bases, the J end by 1 base, with 7 bases between. Germline lookup yields CDR1 SGHVS and CDR2 FQNEAQ. This CDR3 comprises 15 residues.

The gene calls are TRBV6-1 and TRBJ1-5; 7 bases map to TRBD1. The CDR3 is 14 amino acids. With V trimmed by 3 bases and J by 5 bases, 4 bases remained unmatched. Germline values: CDR1 MNHNS, CDR2 SASEGT. The CDR3 protein is CASSEAGGHQPQHF. DNA for the CDR3: TGTGCCAGCAGTGAGGCAGGGGGACATCAGCCCCAGCATTTT.

The chain recombines TRBV11-2 with TRBJ1-5, with TRBD1 as a possible D gene (6 bases). V was pared by 1 base and J by 5 bases, with 12 bases between. Germline assignment: CDR1 SGHAT and CDR2 FQNNGV. The CDR3 totals 15 residues. Written as DNA, the CDR3 is TGTGCCAGCAGCTTAGGGGCAGGGGCCGATCAGCCCCAGCATTTT. Its protein is CASSLGAGADQPQHF.

This chain joins TRBV7-2 and TRBJ1-2; weak D call: TRBD1 (5 bases). V shed 5 bases and J shed 7 bases, with 23 bases lying between them. The CDR3 covers 16 residues. The germline CDR1 and CDR2 sequences are SGHTA and FQGNSA. The CDR3 reads CASSPGGRQRRGGYTF. DNA of the CDR3: TGTGCCAGCAGCCCCGGTGGGAGACAGCGACGGGGTGGCTACACCTTC.

The rearrangement uses TRBV5-6 and TRBJ1-2; no definite D call. The CDR3 covers 12 residues. V gave up 3 bases and J gave up 8 bases, with 11 bases separating them. The germline gives CDR1 SGHDT, CDR2 YYEEEE. CDR3 DNA sequence: TGTGCCAGCAGCTGGTTGAACTCGGGCTACACCTTC. The encoded protein is CASSWLNSGYTF.

This chain uses TRBV30 with TRBJ1-2; D gene uncertain. V shed 1 base and J shed 1 base, with 10 bases lying between them. Germline-derived CDR1 and CDR2 are GTSNPN and SVGIG (reference sequence). The CDR3 length is 14 residues. CDR3 loop: CAWSAGLFNYGYTF. CDR3 coding DNA: TGTGCCTGGAGTGCGGGATTATTTAACTATGGCTACACCTTC.

The chain employs TRBV28 and TRBJ2-7; 7 nucleotides match TRBD2. CDR1 MDHEN and CDR2 SYDVKM come from the germline V gene. CDR3 length: 15 residues. After removal of 7 bases from V and 5 bases from J, the junction contained 14 bases not matched to a gene. The CDR3 sequence: CASIRAGRLLNEQYF. The CDR3 bases are TGTGCCAGCATCCGAGCGGGACGGCTCTTGAACGAGCAGTACTTC.

This clone was seen once. The chain joins TRBV19 to TRBJ1-4; the match to TRBD1 covers 9 bases. Germline V gene data show CDR1 as LNHDA and CDR2 as SQIVND (reference sequence). The J segment lost 0 bases and the V segment lost 3 bases, leaving 2 bases of the junction unmatched. This CDR3 comprises 16 residues. CDR3 region: CASSMGTGSTNEKLFF. The CDR3 DNA reads TGTGCCAGTAGTATGGGGACAGGGTCAACTAATGAAAAACTGTTTTTT. The full variable domain, rest sourced from reference TRBV19 and TRBJ1-4, is DGGITQSPKYLFRKEGQNVTLSCEQNLNHDAMYWYRQDPGQGLRLIYYSQIVNDFQKGDIAEGYSVSREKKESFPLTVTSAQKNPTAFYLCASSMGTGSTNEKLFFGSGTQLSVL.

The chain recombines TRBV7-2 with TRBJ1-2; tentative D call: TRBD1 (6 bases). This CDR3 spans 14 amino acids. Germline V gene sequence: CDR1 SGHTA, CDR2 FQGNSA. Trimming shortened V by 5 bases and J by 5 bases, and 15 bases separated the two germline ends. In nucleotides, the CDR3 is TGTGCCAGCAGCCTACAGGGATTCCAATATGGCTACACCTTC. It is translated as CASSLQGFQYGYTF.

The chain has TRBV24-1 and TRBJ1-4; D gene uncertain. Per germline, CDR1 KGHDR and CDR2 SFDVKD. The CDR3 loop spans 16 amino acids. Trimming cost V 4 bases and J 2 bases, with 13 bases left between them. The CDR3 DNA reads TGTGCCACCAGTGAGGGTACGGGAGGGACTAATGAAAAACTGTTTTTT. This codes for CATSEGTGGTNEKLFF.

The rearrangement joins TRBV6-1 to TRBJ1-2; 11 bases map to TRBD1. The germline V gene encodes CDR1 MNHNS and CDR2 SASEGT. The CDR3 is 16 amino acids. V shed 4 bases, J shed 2 bases, and the junction held 6 bases outside the gene matches. CDR3 DNA: TGTGCCAGCAGTGCCCGGAGGACAGGGGGCAACTATGGCTACACCTTC. It specifies CASSARRTGGNYGYTF.